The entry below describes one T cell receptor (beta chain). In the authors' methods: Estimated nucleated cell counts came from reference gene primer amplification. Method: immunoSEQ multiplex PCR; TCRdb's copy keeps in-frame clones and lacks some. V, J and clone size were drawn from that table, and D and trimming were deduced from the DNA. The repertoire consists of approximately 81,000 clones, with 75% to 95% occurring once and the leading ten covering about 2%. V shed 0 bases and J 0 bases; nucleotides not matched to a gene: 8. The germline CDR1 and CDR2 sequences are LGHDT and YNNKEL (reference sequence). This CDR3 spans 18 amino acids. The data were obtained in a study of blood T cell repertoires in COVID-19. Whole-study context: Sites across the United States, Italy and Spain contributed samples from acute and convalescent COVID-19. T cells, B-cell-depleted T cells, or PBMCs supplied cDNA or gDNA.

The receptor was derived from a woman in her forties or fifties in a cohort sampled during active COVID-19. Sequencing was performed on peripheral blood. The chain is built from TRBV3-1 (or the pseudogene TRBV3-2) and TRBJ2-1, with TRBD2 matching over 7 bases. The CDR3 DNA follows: TGTGCCAGCAGCCAAGATCGGGCTAGCGGCCACTCCTACAATGAGCAGTTCTTC. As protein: CASSQDRASGHSYNEQFF.